One T cell receptor beta chain is described in this entry. CDR3 length: 15 residues. Looked up from germline, CDR1 is LNHDA and CDR2 is SQIVND (reference sequence). Losses at the gene ends were 6 bases for V and 0 bases for J; bases not matched to a gene: 8. The sample is drawn from a study of blood T cell repertoires in COVID-19. In the authors' methods: By means of reference gene primer amplification, nucleated cell counts were estimated. Data came from immunoSEQ multiplex PCR; TCRdb stores just in-frame clones and leaves some out. V, J and clone size are taken as reported in that table, and D and trimming were inferred from the DNA itself. Here the sample spans 180,000 or so clones, around 82% being singletons.

This receptor was identified in a human donor with acute or convalescent COVID-19. The donor label of this sample is uncertain. What was sequenced was peripheral blood. The V gene is TRBV19, the J gene TRBJ2-7, with 7 bases identical to TRBD2. As DNA, the CDR3 is TGTGCCAGTAGCCCCCTCGGCGGGAGCTCCTACGAGCAGTACTTC. Translation: CASSPLGGSSYEQYF.